The 29 T cell receptor beta chains in this list originate from one sample, sequenced in a study of blood T cells in healthy people across ages. The use of a sample-barcoded 5' primer and a J-beta primer mix characterized a second PCR of roughly 6 to 11 cycles. TCRdb re-derived calls from the 5' RACE reads in MiXCR, one entry per CDR3 protein. Of 850,000 to 1,000,000 distinct CDR3 sequences listed, around 46% are singletons. Sequenced material: blood. These receptors all come from a man aged 25 to 40 in good health.

With respect to this clonotype: The junction differs from germline at one of its ends, possibly a read error. J is TRBJ2-3 and V is TRBV7-7; TRBD2 aligns across 12 bases. The length of the CDR3 is 18 residues. Per germline, CDR1 SSHAT and CDR2 FNYEAQ (reference sequence). The CDR3 coding sequence is TGTGCTAGCAGCTTAACTAGCGGGGGGATCCGAAGCACAGATACGCAGTATTTT. This codes for CASSLTSGGIRSTDTQYF.

This clonotype was seen only a few times. This chain connects TRBV6-5 to TRBJ2-3; 8 bases are shared with TRBD1. Unmatched junction bases numbered 6, after V lost 7 bases and J lost 6 bases. Germline assignment: CDR1 MNHEY and CDR2 SVGAGI. The CDR3 runs 13 residues. CDR3 DNA: TGTGCCAGCAAAAAGACAGGGGCGGATACGCAGTATTTT. It encodes CASKKTGADTQYF.

This clonotype was recorded at least ten times. V gene TRBV28 combines with J gene TRBJ1-1; D is unclear. V lost 2 bases, J lost 3 bases, and 13 bases lay in between. Germline assignment: CDR1 MDHEN and CDR2 SYDVKM. This CDR3 is built from 15 residues. CDR3 coding DNA: TGTGCCAGCAGTTTAGGAGGGATTCCATACACTGAAGCTTTCTTT. Protein sequence: CASSLGGIPYTEAFF.

The chain has TRBV7-9 and TRBJ1-2; the D gene is possibly TRBD1 (6 bases). This CDR3 contains 14 residues. V lost 2 bases and J 6 bases, leaving 13 bases between the germline ends. Germline V CDR1 and CDR2: SEHNR, FQNEAQ (reference sequence). DNA of the CDR3: TGTGCCAGCAGCTTATGTGGGCAGGGGAATGGCTACACCTTC. Protein: CASSLCGQGNGYTF.

V is TRBV10-3 and J is TRBJ2-4; a possible D gene is TRBD2 (6 bases). The end of the DNA aligns better with TRBJ2-7, so the J call may be wrong. The germline V gene encodes CDR1 ENHRY and CDR2 SYGVKD. This CDR3 is 12 amino acids long. The CDR3 protein is CAIKGTGYEQYF. The CDR3 DNA follows: TGTGCCATCAAAGGGACTGGCTACGAGCAGTACTTC.

This sequence joins TRBV5-1 and TRBJ1-2; weak D call: TRBD1 (5 bases). Looked up from germline, CDR1 is SGHRS and CDR2 is YFSETQ. This CDR3 contains 14 residues. Trimming stripped 5 bases from V and 2 bases from J, with 13 bases between. CDR3 loop: CASSSAGINYGYTF. In DNA form, the CDR3 reads TGCGCCAGCAGTTCCGCAGGGATAAACTATGGCTACACCTTC.

The J gene is TRBJ2-5, the V gene TRBV7-2; possible D gene TRBD2, 5 bases. The CDR3 totals 15 residues. Germline V gene sequence: CDR1 SGHTA, CDR2 FQGNSA. Trimming cost V 6 bases and J 2 bases, with 16 bases left between them. CDR3 nucleotide sequence: TGTGCCAGCAGTCCATCTGGACTGGTACAAGAGACCCAGTACTTC. The encoded protein is CASSPSGLVQETQYF.

This chain links TRBV7-9 with TRBJ1-5, with D perhaps matching TRBD1 (5 bases). Germline V gene sequence: CDR1 SEHNR, CDR2 FQNEAQ (reference sequence). The V end was cut by 2 bases, the J end by 11 bases, with 19 bases between. CDR3 length equals 15 residues. CDR3: CASSLQGPQPGAQHF. In DNA form, the CDR3 reads TGTGCCAGCAGCTTACAGGGCCCCCAACCGGGGGCCCAGCATTTT.

This chain connects TRBV20-1 to TRBJ1-1, with D perhaps TRBD1 (6 bases). The CDR3 extends over 15 amino acids. The germline V gene has CDR1 DFQATT and CDR2 SNEGSKA (reference sequence). V dropped 6 bases and J dropped 0 bases, with 17 bases sitting between them. CDR3 amino acids: CSAPSIRTVNTEAFF. Here the CDR3 DNA reads TGCAGTGCCCCCTCAATAAGGACAGTGAACACTGAAGCTTTCTTT.

In this sample, this clonotype turned up many times. The DNA for the CDR3 is TGTGCCAGCAGTTTAAGAGATACGCAGTATTTT. It translates to CASSLRDTQYF. The chain carries TRBV7-2 and TRBJ2-3; no definite D call. The CDR3 runs to 11 residues. With 6 bases removed from V and 5 bases from J, the gap between germline ends came to 6 bases. The V gene's germline CDR1 is SGHTA and CDR2 FQGNSA.

About this clonotype: The junction shows a germline mismatch at one end, possibly a read error. The V call is TRBV5-1, the J call TRBJ1-1; possible D gene TRBD1, 5 bases. Germline lookup yields CDR1 SGHRS and CDR2 YFSETQ. The CDR3 runs 12 residues. CDR3 loop: CTSSLRGREAFF. The CDR3 DNA follows: TGCACCAGCAGCCTCCGGGGGAGAGAAGCTTTCTTT.

The chain has TRBV20-1 and TRBJ1-5; D perhaps matches TRBD1 (5 bases). CDR3 length equals 15 residues. Trimming stripped 3 bases from V and 3 bases from J, with 15 bases between. Germline-derived CDR1 and CDR2 are DFQATT and SNEGSKA (reference sequence). The DNA for the CDR3 is TGCAGTGCTAGGGCCGGGACTTCCTCCAATCAGCCCCAGCATTTT. Translating it yields CSARAGTSSNQPQHF.

This clonotype was recorded a few times. This chain uses TRBV6-5 with TRBJ1-4, with D possibly matching TRBD1 (5 bases). Germline CDR1 is MNHEY and CDR2 is SVGAGI. With 0 bases removed from V and 3 bases from J, the gap between germline ends came to 11 bases. The CDR3 spans 16 residues. The CDR3 sequence is CASSYSAGLANEKLFF. The CDR3 nucleotides are TGTGCCAGCAGTTACTCCGCAGGGTTGGCTAATGAAAAACTGTTTTTT.

This clonotype was seen at least ten times. The chain combines TRBV29-1 with TRBJ1-1; tentatively, D is TRBD1 (5 bases). V lost 7 bases, J lost 3 bases, and 27 bases lay in between. The germline gives CDR1 SQVTM, CDR2 ANQGSEA. This CDR3 region has 17 residues. CDR3 loop: CSAGGLAGFNADTEAFF. The CDR3 region has the DNA TGCAGCGCCGGGGGGTTGGCGGGTTTCAATGCGGACACTGAAGCTTTCTTT.

This chain links TRBV27 with TRBJ1-1, with TRBD1 identical over 8 bases. The CDR3 extends over 13 amino acids. Germline-derived CDR1 and CDR2 are MNHEY and SMNVEV (reference sequence). J gave up 4 bases and V 4 bases, and 2 bases lay outside the gene matches. CDR3: CASSYDRGTEAFF. In DNA form, the CDR3 reads TGTGCCAGCAGTTATGACAGGGGCACTGAAGCTTTCTTT.

Regarding this clonotype: One junction end disagrees with the germline gene, perhaps due to a read error. The chain is built from TRBV18 and TRBJ2-3, with TRBD1 identical over 8 bases. Per the germline V gene, CDR1 is KGHSH and CDR2 is LQKENI. This CDR3 is built from 16 residues. CDR3 bases: TGTGCCAGCTCACCACGGGGACAGGCTAGCACAGGTACGCAGTATTTT. This translates into CASSPRGQASTGTQYF. Using reference TRBV18 and TRBJ2-3 for the parts outside the CDR3, the full variable domain is NAGVMQNPRHLVRRRGQEARLRCSPMKGHSHVYWYRQLPEEGLKFMVYLQKENIIDESGMPKERFSAEFPKEGPSILRIQQVVRGDSAAYFCASSPRGQASTGTQYFGPGTRLTVL.

A word on this clonotype: One junction end disagrees with the germline gene, perhaps due to a read error. V usage is TRBV7-8 and J usage is TRBJ1-2, with TRBD1 matching 7 bases. Germline loops: CDR1 SGHVS, CDR2 FQNEAQ. This CDR3 has 14 amino acids. The CDR3: CASSEDRPNYGHTF. CDR3 nucleotide sequence: TGTGCCAGCAGCGAGGACAGGCCCAACTATGGCCACACCTTC.

The rearrangement uses TRBV20-1 and TRBJ1-4; TRBD1 is a possible D gene (5 bases). This CDR3 region has 15 residues. Germline CDR1 is DFQATT and CDR2 is SNEGSKA (reference sequence). V gave up 4 bases and J gave up 4 bases, with 16 bases separating them. The CDR3 is CSAIRGSSFNEKLFF. The CDR3 nucleotides read TGCAGTGCTATCCGGGGCTCGAGCTTTAATGAAAAACTGTTTTTT.

In this sample, this clonotype turned up a few times. The V gene is TRBV7-6, the J gene TRBJ2-1, with 7 bases matching TRBD1. The germline gives CDR1 SGHVS, CDR2 FNYEAQ. The CDR3 has 13 residues. V was pared by 0 bases and J by 10 bases, with 3 bases of the junction left unmatched. CDR3 region: CASSLAEGAEQFF. The DNA for the CDR3 is TGTGCCAGCAGCTTAGCCGAGGGGGCCGAGCAGTTCTTC.

This clonotype came up a few times. The chain has TRBV28 and TRBJ2-1; no clear D. Trimming cost V 8 bases and J 4 bases, with 18 bases left between them. Germline assignment: CDR1 MDHEN and CDR2 SYDVKM. This CDR3 has 15 residues. The CDR3 spells CASFPGSKGYNEQFF. CDR3 coding DNA: TGTGCCAGCTTCCCGGGCAGTAAAGGATACAATGAGCAGTTCTTC.

Remarks on this clonotype: A read error may account for a junction end that differs from germline. The V gene is TRBV12-3 or TRBV12-4, the J gene TRBJ2-3; 9 bases fit TRBD2. CDR3 size: 15 residues. The CDR3 region is CASSIAGAGADTQYF. The CDR3 region has the DNA TGTGCCAGCAGTATAGCGGGAGCGGGCGCAGATACGCAGTATTTT.

The sample holds a few counts of this clonotype. This chain joins TRBV7-9 and TRBJ2-7; TRBD1 matches 11 bases. CDR1 and CDR2 (germline): SEHNR, FQNEAQ (reference sequence). V was clipped by 7 bases and J by 1 base; unmatched bases: 6. The CDR3 length is 15 residues. The CDR3 protein is CASTSGQGVSYEQYF. CDR3 bases: TGTGCCAGCACCTCGGGACAGGGGGTTTCCTACGAGCAGTACTTC.

This clonotype showed up just a few times. The gene calls are TRBV7-2 and TRBJ2-5; 7 bases agree with TRBD2. The CDR3 is made up of 14 amino acids. Germline V gives CDR1 SGHTA, CDR2 FQGNSA. V trimming: 2 bases; J trimming: 5 bases; junction bases outside the gene matches: 5. CDR3: CASSLQSGAETQYF. The CDR3 DNA reads TGTGCCAGCAGCTTACAGAGCGGGGCGGAGACCCAGTACTTC.

V gene TRBV5-1 combines with J gene TRBJ2-1; D is ambiguous. The end of the DNA is better explained by TRBJ2-7, so the J call may be wrong. The germline V gene encodes CDR1 SGHRS and CDR2 YFSETQ. This CDR3 is 15 amino acids long. This chain's CDR3 is CASSLEPSSYNEQYF. The CDR3 nucleotides read TGCGCCAGCAGCTTGGAACCGAGCTCCTACAATGAGCAGTACTTC.

This clonotype was found once. This chain joins TRBV9 and TRBJ2-1; D unresolved. From germline, CDR1 is SGDLS and CDR2 YYNGEE. CDR3 length: 15 residues. Trimming took 0 bases from V and 2 from J, leaving 9 bases between them. CDR3 region: CASSVEAFPYNEQFF. For the CDR3, the DNA is TGTGCCAGCAGCGTAGAGGCATTCCCCTACAATGAGCAGTTCTTC.

V gene TRBV11-2 combines with J gene TRBJ2-5; D not certain. The length of the CDR3 is 15 residues. CDR1 and CDR2 (germline): SGHAT, FQNNGV. V was trimmed by 2 bases and J by 2 bases, leaving 12 bases between them. This chain's CDR3 is CASSLPPNRQETQYF. The CDR3 region has the DNA TGTGCCAGCAGCTTACCTCCTAATAGGCAAGAGACCCAGTACTTC. Full variable domain (missing parts from reference TRBV11-2 and TRBJ2-5): EAGVAQSPRYKIIEKRQSVAFWCNPISGHATLYWYQQILGQGPKLLIQFQNNGVVDDSQLPKDRFSAERLKGVDSTLKIQPAKLEDSAVYLCASSLPPNRQETQYFGPGTRLLVL.

CDR3 nucleotides: TGTGCCAGCAGCTTGGCAGGGAAGACTGAAGCTTTCTTT. It yields the protein CASSLAGKTEAFF. The chain carries TRBV7-3 and TRBJ1-1; D is possibly TRBD1 (5 bases). Germline V gene lookup returns CDR1 SGHTA and CDR2 FQGTGA. CDR3 size: 13 residues. The V end lost 3 bases, the J end lost 5 bases, and 10 bases lay between the germline ends.

The CDR3 sequence is CASSQDLPSDEQYF. DNA for the CDR3: TGTGCCAGCAGCCAAGACCTGCCTAGCGACGAGCAGTACTTC. The chain employs TRBV3-1 and TRBJ2-5, with TRBD2 as a possible D gene (6 bases). The end of the DNA fits TRBJ2-7 better, so the J call may be wrong. The CDR3 is 14 amino acids. The germline gives CDR1 LGHDT, CDR2 YNNKEL (reference sequence).

There are a few counts of this clonotype. The gene calls are TRBV10-3 and TRBJ1-6; D ambiguous. The length of the CDR3 is 14 residues. The germline V gene encodes CDR1 ENHRY and CDR2 SYGVKD. V was clipped by 5 bases and J by 5 bases, with 10 bases between them. CDR3 protein: CAISPGPNNSPLHF. CDR3 sequence (DNA): TGTGCCATCAGTCCAGGACCCAATAATTCACCCCTCCACTTT.